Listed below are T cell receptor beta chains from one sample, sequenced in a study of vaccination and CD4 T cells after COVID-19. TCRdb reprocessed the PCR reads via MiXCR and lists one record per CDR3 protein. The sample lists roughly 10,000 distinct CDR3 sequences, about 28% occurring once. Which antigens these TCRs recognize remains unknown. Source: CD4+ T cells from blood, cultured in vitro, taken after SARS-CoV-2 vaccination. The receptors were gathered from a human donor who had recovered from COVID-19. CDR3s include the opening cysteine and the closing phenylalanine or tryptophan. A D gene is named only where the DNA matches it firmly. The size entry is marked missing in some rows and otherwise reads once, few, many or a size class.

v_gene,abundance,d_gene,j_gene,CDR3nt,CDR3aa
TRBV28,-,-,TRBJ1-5,TGTGCCAGCAGTTTACAGGGGAGGATGAGCAATCAGCCCCAGCATTTT,CASSLQGRMSNQPQHF
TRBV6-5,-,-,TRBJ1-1,TGTGCCAGCAGTTACAGGCAGGATCTCACTGAAGCTTTCTTT,CASSYRQDLTEAFF
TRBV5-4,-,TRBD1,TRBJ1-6,TGTGCCAGCAGCCTACCGACAGGGGAGGCCTCACCCCTCCACTTT,CASSLPTGEASPLHF
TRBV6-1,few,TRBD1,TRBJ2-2,TGTGCCAGCAGTGGACAGGGGGCCGTGTCGGGCACCGGGGAGCTGTTTTTT,CASSGQGAVSGTGELFF
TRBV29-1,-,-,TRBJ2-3,TGCAGCGTTGGGGACTTATTAAAACAGATGACGGGAGATACGCAGTATTTT,CSVGDLLKQMTGDTQYF
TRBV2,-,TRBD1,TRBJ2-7,TGTGCCAGCAGGAGAGGGACAGGGGCAGGCGAGCAGTACTTC,CASRRGTGAGEQYF
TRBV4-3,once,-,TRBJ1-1,TGCGCCAGCACGCGGACAGAAGCAACTGAAGCTTTCTTT,CASTRTEATEAFF
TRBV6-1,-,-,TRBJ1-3,TGTGCCAGCAGCCCCAGGACAGATCTGGGAAACACCATATATTTT,CASSPRTDLGNTIYF
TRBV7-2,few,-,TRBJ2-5,TGTGCCAGCAGCTTAAATTATCAGACGAAAGAGACCCAGTACTTC,CASSLNYQTKETQYF
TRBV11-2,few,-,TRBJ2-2,TGTGCCAGCAGCTTCATTACCGCGCCGAACACCGGGGAGCTGTTTTTT,CASSFITAPNTGELFF
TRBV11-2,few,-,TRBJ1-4,TGTGCCAGCAGAGCAGGGAGTAATGAAAAACTGTTTTTT,CASRAGSNEKLFF